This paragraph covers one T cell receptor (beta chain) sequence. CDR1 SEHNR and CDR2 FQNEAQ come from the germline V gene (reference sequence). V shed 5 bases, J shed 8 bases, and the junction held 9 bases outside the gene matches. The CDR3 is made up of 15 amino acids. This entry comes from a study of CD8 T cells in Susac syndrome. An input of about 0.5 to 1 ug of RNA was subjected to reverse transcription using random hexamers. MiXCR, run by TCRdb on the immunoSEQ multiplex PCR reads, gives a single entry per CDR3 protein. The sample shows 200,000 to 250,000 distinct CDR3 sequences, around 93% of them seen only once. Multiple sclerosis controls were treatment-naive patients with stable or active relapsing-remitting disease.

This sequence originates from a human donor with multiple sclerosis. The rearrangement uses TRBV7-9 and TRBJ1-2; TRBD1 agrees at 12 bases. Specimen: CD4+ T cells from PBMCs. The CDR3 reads CASSPPGQGAVGYTF. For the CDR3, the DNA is TGTGCCAGCAGCCCCCCGGGACAGGGGGCAGTGGGCTACACCTTC.